The 19 T cell receptor beta chains given below trace back to one sample, sequenced in a study of vaccination and CD4 T cells after COVID-19. Their recognized antigens are unknown. The Oncomine TCR Beta short-read assay generated sequence data from the DNA of cultured CD4+ T cells. A single record per CDR3 protein comes from TCRdb applying MiXCR to the PCR reads. The table records roughly 3,800 distinct CDR3 sequences, roughly 15% of them present only once. The sample's treatment: approximately 10-day PBMC culture with coronavirus spike peptide pools or control peptides (ViraFEST assay). Sequencing was done on a sample of CD4+ T cells from blood, cultured in vitro. The receptors stem from a human donor who had recovered from COVID-19.

By sample fraction, this clonotype is medium-sized. This chain links TRBV10-2 with TRBJ1-5; D is possibly TRBD1 (5 bases). The length of the CDR3 is 14 residues. CDR1 and CDR2 (germline): WSHSY, SAAADI. The ends were cut back, 2 bases at V and 6 bases at J, with 11 bases in the middle. In nucleotides, the CDR3 is TGCGCCAGCAGTGAGACGGGGGGTGGTCAGCCCCAGCATTTT. Translation: CASSETGGGQPQHF.

The chain joins TRBV2 to TRBJ2-1, with TRBD2 identical over 11 bases. Losses at the gene ends were 6 bases for V and 13 bases for J; bases not matched to a gene: 8. This CDR3 contains 13 residues. The germline gives CDR1 SNHLY, CDR2 FYNNEI. The chain's CDR3 is CASSVAGGLRQFF. As DNA, the CDR3 is TGTGCCAGCAGCGTAGCGGGGGGGCTACGACAGTTCTTC.

The chain recombines TRBV30 with TRBJ1-1; D gene ambiguous. The V gene's germline CDR1 is GTSNPN and CDR2 SVGIG (reference sequence). The ends were cut back, 4 bases at V and 0 bases at J, with 9 bases in the middle. CDR3 length: 13 amino acids. DNA for the CDR3: TGTGCCTGGACACCCCACATGAACACTGAAGCTTTCTTT. Its translation is CAWTPHMNTEAFF.

The rearrangement joins TRBV6-1 to TRBJ2-1; possible D gene TRBD2, 5 bases. V lost 6 bases and J 2 bases, leaving 8 bases between the germline ends. The CDR3 is made up of 13 amino acids. Per the germline V gene, CDR1 is MNHNS and CDR2 is SASEGT. The CDR3 bases are TGTGCCAGCAGCGGACTGACCTACAATGAGCAGTTCTTC. It is translated as CASSGLTYNEQFF.

The chain carries TRBV6-1 and TRBJ2-5; D perhaps matches TRBD1 (6 bases). This CDR3 is 11 amino acids long. Germline-derived CDR1 and CDR2 are MNHNS and SASEGT. V was pared by 11 bases and J by 5 bases, with 12 bases between. The CDR3 region is CAGQRGETQYF. CDR3 nucleotide sequence: TGTGCCGGTCAGAGGGGGGAGACCCAGTACTTC.

This clonotype was detected a few times. The chain recombines TRBV5-1 with TRBJ1-3; 7 bases agree with TRBD1. The CDR3 spans 15 residues. Germline V gene sequence: CDR1 SGHRS, CDR2 YFSETQ. The junction had 2 bases not matched to a gene; V was cut back by 2 bases and J by 0 bases. CDR3 bases: TGCGCCAGCAGCTTACAGGGGAGCTCTGGAAACACCATATATTTT. It is translated as CASSLQGSSGNTIYF.

This rearrangement joins TRBV7-9 to TRBJ2-5; TRBD2 matches 12 bases. Germline loops: CDR1 SEHNR, CDR2 FQNEAQ (reference sequence). CDR3 length equals 16 residues. Trimming at V came to 5 bases and at J to 1 base, leaving 5 bases not matched to a gene. This CDR3 is CASSGRLAGVQETQYF. The CDR3 nucleotides are TGTGCCAGCAGCGGACGACTAGCGGGGGTCCAAGAGACCCAGTACTTC.

This clonotype is medium-sized by share. CDR3 sequence (DNA): TGCAGTGCTCGGGGACCGATCTCTGGAAACACCATATATTTT. This gives the protein CSARGPISGNTIYF. The rearrangement joins TRBV20-1 to TRBJ1-3, with D possibly being TRBD1 (5 bases). CDR1 and CDR2 from the germline V gene are DFQATT and SNEGSKA (reference sequence). The CDR3 loop spans 14 amino acids. V was pared by 5 bases and J by 0 bases, with 11 bases between.

By proportion, this clonotype is medium-sized. This chain uses TRBV20-1 with TRBJ1-2; TRBD1 might be the D (5 bases). V lost 1 base, J lost 4 bases, and 13 bases lay in between. The CDR3 sequence is 14 residues long. CDR1 DFQATT and CDR2 SNEGSKA come from the germline V gene (reference sequence). The CDR3 sequence is CSARVRRDGYGYTF. The CDR3 DNA reads TGCAGTGCTAGAGTTCGCAGGGACGGCTATGGCTACACCTTC.

This clonotype is termed medium-sized (0.01 to 0.1%). The chain has TRBV2 and TRBJ1-1; unclear D gene. With 4 bases removed from V and 3 bases from J, the gap between germline ends came to 9 bases. Germline V gene data show CDR1 as SNHLY and CDR2 as FYNNEI. This CDR3 has 13 amino acids. CDR3 coding DNA: TGTGCCAGCAGTGTGGTTACTGACACTGAAGCTTTCTTT. It encodes CASSVVTDTEAFF. The variable domain in full, with the rest retrieved from reference TRBV2 and TRBJ1-1, is EPEVTQTPSHQVTQMGQEVILRCVPISNHLYFYWYRQILGQKVEFLVSFYNNEISEKSEIFDDQFSVERPDGSNFTLKIRSTKLEDSAMYFCASSVVTDTEAFFGQGTRLTVV.

This clonotype rates as medium-sized. The chain couples TRBV6-2 or TRBV6-3 to TRBJ2-5; TRBD2 matches 12 bases. The CDR3 is 16 amino acids. V shed 6 bases and J 5 bases; nucleotides not matched to a gene: 10. Germline V gives CDR1 MNHEY, CDR2 SVGEGT. The CDR3 sequence: CASRIPSGGERETQYF. The CDR3 DNA is TGTGCCAGCAGGATCCCTAGCGGGGGGGAGAGGGAGACCCAGTACTTC.

The rearrangement uses TRBV18 and TRBJ2-7; 8 bases are shared with TRBD1. With 3 bases clipped from V and 4 bases from J, the junction kept 5 bases outside the gene matches. This CDR3 is built from 14 residues. CDR1 is KGHSH, CDR2 LQKENI, per germline. This CDR3 reads CASSPFRQGYEQYF. The CDR3 region has the DNA TGTGCCAGCTCACCTTTTCGACAGGGGTACGAGCAGTACTTC.

The sample holds a few counts of this clonotype. The V call is TRBV5-8, the J call TRBJ2-3; D might be TRBD2 (5 bases). The CDR3 is 17 amino acids. Germline V gene data show CDR1 as SGHTS and CDR2 as YDEGEE. V was shortened by 0 bases and J by 0 bases, with 14 bases between the two germline ends. CDR3 in DNA: TGTGCCAGCAGCTTGGTAGGGCGGGCGTCTAGCACAGATACGCAGTATTTT. Protein sequence: CASSLVGRASSTDTQYF.

V gene TRBV27 combines with J gene TRBJ2-3, with D tentatively TRBD2 (5 bases). CDR1 and CDR2 (germline): MNHEY, SMNVEV (reference sequence). CDR3 length: 16 residues. Trimming cost V 8 bases and J 0 bases, with 18 bases left between them. CDR3 residues: CASSRSRGLSTDTQYF. CDR3 DNA: TGTGCCAGCTCCCGGTCTCGCGGGCTCAGCACAGATACGCAGTATTTT.

This chain joins TRBV3-1 and TRBJ1-6, with D maybe TRBD1 (6 bases). The germline V and J ends were trimmed by 4 bases and 9 bases, with 10 bases remaining between them. The germline V gene has CDR1 LGHDT and CDR2 YNNKEL (reference sequence). This CDR3 spans 13 amino acids. CDR3 sequence reads: CASSPDRISPLHF. CDR3 nucleotide sequence: TGTGCCAGCAGCCCGGACAGAATTTCACCCCTCCACTTT.

This clonotype was observed a handful of times. This sequence joins TRBV6-1 and TRBJ1-1; TRBD1 matches at 9 bases. The germline gives CDR1 MNHNS, CDR2 SASEGT. CDR3 size: 13 residues. V was clipped by 7 bases and J by 5 bases; unmatched bases: 5. The CDR3 loop reads CASTRQGGTEAFF. The CDR3 DNA follows: TGTGCCAGCACCAGACAGGGGGGAACTGAAGCTTTCTTT.

This clonotype has only one observation. The chain recombines TRBV3-1 with TRBJ1-5; no reliable D call. Germline V gene data show CDR1 as LGHDT and CDR2 as YNNKEL (reference sequence). The CDR3 runs 12 residues. V lost 5 bases and J 4 bases, leaving 6 bases between the germline ends. CDR3 coding DNA: TGTGCCAGCAGCTGGATTAATCAGCCCCAGCATTTT. Its protein product is CASSWINQPQHF. Using reference TRBV3-1 and TRBJ1-5 for the parts outside the CDR3, the full variable domain is DTAVSQTPKYLVTQMGNDKSIKCEQNLGHDTMYWYKQDSKKFLKIMFSYNNKELIINETVPNRFSPKSPDKAHLNLHINSLELGDSAVYFCASSWINQPQHFGDGTRLSIL.

The chain employs TRBV5-1 and TRBJ1-2; D possibly corresponds to TRBD1 (5 bases). From germline, CDR1 is SGHRS and CDR2 YFSETQ. The CDR3 is 15 amino acids. Trimming removed 0 bases from V and 4 bases from J, with 13 bases in between. As DNA, the CDR3 is TGCGCCAGCAGCTTGGAGGGACGGAGTTCCTATGGCTACACCTTC. This sequence encodes CASSLEGRSSYGYTF.

This clonotype was counted a few times. This chain joins TRBV12-3 or TRBV12-4 and TRBJ1-2; a possible D gene is TRBD1 (5 bases). Deletions cut 4 bases from V and 2 bases from J, with 8 bases between. CDR3 length: 13 amino acids. The CDR3 DNA is TGTGCCAGCAGTTGGGAGGGGAACTATGGCTACACCTTC. Amino acid sequence: CASSWEGNYGYTF.